This entry concerns a single TCR beta chain. Its antigen is not yet known. Base qualities are not recorded, but no much larger clone differs from it by a single base. Collaborating institutions collected whole blood in K2EDTA tubes following their own protocols. Collaborator samples were shipped for TCRbeta analysis as frozen whole blood, isolated PBMCs, or DNA extracted from either sample type. The data belong to a study of blood T cell repertoires in COVID-19 (dated by TCRdb to the early 2020s). About the investigation overall: Collaborator samples came from the United States, Italy and Spain and covered acute and convalescent phases of COVID-19. The material from the prospective study consisted of cDNA or gDNA derived from T cells, B-cell-depleted T cells, or PBMCs. Samples came from the ongoing ImmuneRACE study (first 160 participants) plus 1,254 subjects from 6 global collaborators. Nearly every sample came with metadata listing a de-identified subject ID, COVID-19 status, age in years and sex. The repertoires were released in a freely available public database intended as a resource for research on the immune response to SARS-CoV-2. HLA class I and class II types, where available, came from metadata supplied by the sample provider rather than from assay-based typing. The dataset comprised deeply sampled blood TCRbeta repertoires from subjects exposed to, actively infected with, or recovered from COVID-19.

The immunoSEQ Assay, a bias-controlled multiplex PCR, was used to amplify TCRbeta CDR3 regions from genomic DNA. The source study handled its data this way. Within the assay, amplification of reference gene primers was used to estimate how many nucleated cells each sample contained. Sequence reads were collapsed and filtered to measure the absolute abundance of every unique TCRbeta CDR3 rearrangement. Productive Simpson clonality was computed per sample as the square root of Simpson's diversity index over productive rearrangements. TCRdb provides this immuneACCESS table in a form limited to in-frame rearrangements. Some clones are lacking; in checked studies, under half of them reflect an unresolved V gene, and why the rest are absent is not known. Clone size and the V and J calls come from that table; the DNA yielded D and trimming. This sample comprises roughly 150,000 clones, roughly 90% of them detected only once. The ten largest clones capture roughly a sixth of the sample.

The investigation overall reported the following: The quantity of clinical and demographic metadata differed by source and by participant and was supplied without curation.

Source material: peripheral blood. The clonotype originates from a man aged 55 to 70 with active or convalescent COVID-19.

The CDR3 reads CASTGAGDEQYF. The DNA sequence reads TGTGCCAGCACAGGGGCTGGAGACGAGCAGTACTTC. Recombination connected TRBV6-6 to TRBJ2-7; a tentative D match to TRBD1 spans 6 bases. CDR1 is given as MNHNY and CDR2 as SVGAGI, both from the germline V gene (reference sequence). Reading from cysteine to phenylalanine, the CDR3 counts 12 amino acids. Left in the record is the CDR3 DNA by itself, 36 bases read in frame from the first base. V and J lose 7 bases and 5 bases, and a span of 12 bases separates them.